This T cell receptor beta chain was captured in a study of regulatory T cells in long-lasting Graves disease. According to the study, TCR beta libraries were built with iRepertoire HTBI primers and CDR3-region Arm-PCR. TCRdb fed the multiplex PCR reads into MiXCR, producing one record per CDR3 protein. Counted here are 700,000 or so distinct CDR3 sequences, 25% to 35% occurring once; the ten biggest clones make up about 42%. Overall study findings and caveats: Persistent Graves' disease cases displayed lower TCR diversity than newly diagnosed ones. Favored gene segments in persistent disease were TRBV28, TRBJ1-2 and TRBJ2-5.

Indicated time point: persistent/refractory GD, antithyroid drugs over 5 years with positive TRAb. Preparation of the TCR library used RNA extracted from PBMCs. V shed 1 base and J shed 4 bases, with 29 bases lying between them. The germline V gene has CDR1 SGDLS and CDR2 YYNGEE. The CDR3 covers 20 residues. Concerning this clonotype: The antigen remains unidentified.

The gene calls are TRBV9 and TRBJ1-1; D possibly corresponds to TRBD1 (5 bases). The receptor comes from a female donor with Graves disease. This sample comprised peripheral blood mononuclear cells (PBMCs), obtained when the disease was refractory, from a patient treated with antithyroid drugs. The CDR3 sequence: CASSVNRKANGLGAGTEAFF. CDR3 in DNA: TGTGCCAGCAGCGTAAATCGAAAGGCTAATGGGCTTGGGGCGGGCACTGAAGCTTTCTTT.